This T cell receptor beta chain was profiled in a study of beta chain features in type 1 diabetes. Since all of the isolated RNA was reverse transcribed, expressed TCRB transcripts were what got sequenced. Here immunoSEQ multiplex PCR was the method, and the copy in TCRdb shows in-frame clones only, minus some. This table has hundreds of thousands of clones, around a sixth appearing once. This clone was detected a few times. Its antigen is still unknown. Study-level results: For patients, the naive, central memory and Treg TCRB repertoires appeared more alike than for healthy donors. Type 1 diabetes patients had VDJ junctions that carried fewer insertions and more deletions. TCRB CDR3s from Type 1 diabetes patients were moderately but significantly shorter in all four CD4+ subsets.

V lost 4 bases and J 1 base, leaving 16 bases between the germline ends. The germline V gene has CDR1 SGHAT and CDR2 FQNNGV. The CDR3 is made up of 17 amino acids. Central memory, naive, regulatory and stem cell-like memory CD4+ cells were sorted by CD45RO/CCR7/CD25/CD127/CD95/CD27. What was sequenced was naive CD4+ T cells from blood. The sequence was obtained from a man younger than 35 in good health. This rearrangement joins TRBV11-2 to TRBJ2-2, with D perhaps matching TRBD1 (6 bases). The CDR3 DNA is TGTGCCAGCAGCTCCCCCCAAGGCAGGGGGAACACCGGGGAGCTGTTTTTT. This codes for CASSSPQGRGNTGELFF. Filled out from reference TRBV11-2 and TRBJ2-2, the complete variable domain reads EAGVAQSPRYKIIEKRQSVAFWCNPISGHATLYWYQQILGQGPKLLIQFQNNGVVDDSQLPKDRFSAERLKGVDSTLKIQPAKLEDSAVYLCASSSPQGRGNTGELFFGEGSRLTVL.